One and the same sample provided the 25 T cell receptor beta chains below, sequenced in a study of CD8+ T cells in alopecia areata. Treatment: oral pan-JAK inhibitor, 5-10 mg twice daily. Following RNA extraction, reverse transcription yielded cDNA that acted as the sequencing template. Some clones are missing from TCRdb's copy, which holds only in-frame ones; the method was immunoSEQ multiplex PCR. The sample includes some 190,000 clones, roughly 46% of them seen just once. This sample comprised CD8+ T cells sorted from blood, obtained at week 52, from a patient treated with tofacitinib. These receptors came from a human donor with alopecia areata.

The chain has TRBV5-6 and TRBJ1-1; no definite D call. Trimming removed 2 bases at V and 2 bases at J, with 10 bases between. CDR3 length: 14 amino acids. Germline V gene data show CDR1 as SGHDT and CDR2 as YYEEEE. CDR3 region: CASSFPVDNTEAFF. The DNA of the CDR3 is TGTGCCAGCAGCTTCCCAGTGGATAACACTGAAGCTTTCTTT.

The CDR3 DNA reads TGTGCCAGCAGCAAGGGACTAGCGGGCACAGATACGCAGTATTTT. It encodes CASSKGLAGTDTQYF. V is TRBV5-4 and J is TRBJ2-3; TRBD2 matches at 11 bases. V shed 4 bases and J 1 base; nucleotides not matched to a gene: 2. The germline gives CDR1 SGHNT, CDR2 YYREEE (reference sequence). The CDR3 runs to 15 residues.

This clone has more than one count but fewer than ten. This rearrangement joins TRBV7-8 to TRBJ2-5, with TRBD2 matching 9 bases. The CDR3 consists of 16 residues. Losses at the gene ends were 1 base for V and 5 bases for J; bases not matched to a gene: 8. CDR1 SGHVS and CDR2 FQNEAQ come from the germline V gene. The CDR3 bases are TGTGCCAGCAGCTTAGTTAGCCCTAGCGGGGAGGAGACCCAGTACTTC. It specifies CASSLVSPSGEETQYF. The full variable domain, with the rest looked up from reference TRBV7-8 and TRBJ2-5, is GAGVSQSPRYKVAKRGQDVALRCDPISGHVSLFWYQQALGQGPEFLTYFQNEAQLDKSGLPSDRFFAERPEGSVSTLKIQRTQQEDSAVYLCASSLVSPSGEETQYFGPGTRLLVL.

The CDR3 sequence is CASSQTWTGGLSNQPQHF. The CDR3, as DNA: TGCGCCAGCAGCCAAACCTGGACAGGGGGGTTAAGCAATCAGCCCCAGCATTTT. V and J are TRBV4-1 and TRBJ1-5; TRBD1 agrees at 10 bases. This CDR3 has 18 amino acids. J gave up 1 base and V 2 bases, and 8 bases lay outside the gene matches. Germline CDR1 is MGHRA and CDR2 is YSYEKL.

This chain uses TRBV15 with TRBJ1-4; TRBD1 is a possible D gene (5 bases). Per germline, CDR1 LNHNV and CDR2 YYDKDF (reference sequence). V lost 1 base and J 8 bases, leaving 14 bases between the germline ends. The CDR3 is 15 amino acids. CDR3: CATSRAGGVYEKLFF. The CDR3 DNA follows: TGTGCCACCAGCAGAGCAGGAGGGGTGTACGAAAAACTGTTTTTT.

This clone occurred once. The J gene is TRBJ1-2, the V gene TRBV9; TRBD1 matches at 7 bases. CDR1 is SGDLS, CDR2 YYNGEE, per germline. Losses at the gene ends were 4 bases for V and 0 bases for J; bases not matched to a gene: 9. CDR3 length: 16 residues. CDR3 in amino acids: CASSPTGTETNYGYTF. CDR3 nucleotide sequence: TGTGCCAGCAGCCCGACAGGGACCGAAACTAACTATGGCTACACCTTC.

The V and J genes are TRBV27 and TRBJ2-5; maybe TRBD2 (7 bases). Germline values: CDR1 MNHEY, CDR2 SMNVEV (reference sequence). The CDR3 loop spans 14 amino acids. V lost 4 bases and J lost 4, with 13 bases in between. The CDR3 DNA sequence: TGTGCCAGCAGTTCGCGGGGGCTGGGAGAGACCCAGTACTTC. Protein product: CASSSRGLGETQYF.

The genes are TRBV11-2 and TRBJ1-1; 8 bases are shared with TRBD1. CDR3 length: 16 amino acids. Germline V lookup: CDR1 SGHAT, CDR2 FQNNGV. V trimming: 4 bases; J trimming: 4 bases; junction bases outside the gene matches: 11. CDR3 in amino acids: CASSSPRGRIVTEAFF. CDR3 DNA sequence: TGTGCCAGCAGCTCCCCCAGGGGGCGTATTGTCACTGAAGCTTTCTTT.

CDR3 sequence: CASSLRVGDYEQYF. CDR3 nucleotide sequence: TGTGCCAGCAGCTTGAGGGTAGGGGACTACGAGCAGTACTTC. This chain connects TRBV7-9 to TRBJ2-7, with D possibly called TRBD1 or TRBD2 (5 bases each). This CDR3 spans 14 amino acids. V lost 3 bases and J 3 bases, leaving 12 bases between the germline ends. Germline V gene data show CDR1 as SEHNR and CDR2 as FQNEAQ (reference sequence).

This chain uses TRBV7-9 with TRBJ2-3; 7 bases fit TRBD2. Germline CDR1 reads SEHNR; CDR2 reads FQNEAQ (reference sequence). Trimming cost V 6 bases and J 5 bases; bases outside gene matches: 8. The CDR3 spans 14 residues. As DNA, the CDR3 is TGTGCCAGCAGTGCCGGGACTAACCTAGATACGCAGTATTTT. The encoded protein is CASSAGTNLDTQYF.

This chain uses TRBV6-5 with TRBJ2-5; maybe TRBD1 (6 bases). This CDR3 region has 16 residues. Trimming pared 1 base from V and 5 bases from J, leaving 17 bases between. Germline V gives CDR1 MNHEY, CDR2 SVGAGI. The CDR3: CASSYYPGTHAETQYF. DNA of the CDR3: TGTGCCAGCAGTTACTACCCGGGGACACACGCTGAGACCCAGTACTTC.

The rearrangement links TRBV7-9 to TRBJ2-1; 7 positions match TRBD2. After removal of 4 bases from V and 0 bases from J, the junction contained 6 bases not matched to a gene. The CDR3 length is 16 residues. Germline V gene lookup returns CDR1 SEHNR and CDR2 FQNEAQ (reference sequence). CDR3 DNA sequence: TGTGCCAGCAGCTCCCTAGCGGCAAGCTCCTACAATGAGCAGTTCTTC. It translates to CASSSLAASSYNEQFF.

This clone was observed a handful of times. This chain links TRBV27 with TRBJ1-1; D may be TRBD1 (5 bases). V was shortened by 3 bases and J by 8 bases, with 16 bases between the two germline ends. The CDR3 runs 14 residues. Germline V gene sequence: CDR1 MNHEY, CDR2 SMNVEV (reference sequence). Written as DNA, the CDR3 is TGTGCCAGCAGTTTCGTTCGGGGGAGGGTCGAAGCTTTCTTT. Translating gives CASSFVRGRVEAFF.

This chain uses TRBV27 with TRBJ2-1, with D maybe TRBD2 (6 bases). The CDR3 runs to 14 residues. V was shortened by 7 bases and J by 4 bases, with 14 bases between the two germline ends. Germline-derived CDR1 and CDR2 are MNHEY and SMNVEV (reference sequence). The CDR3 nucleotides are TGTGCCAGCAAGCAGGGAGGAAGTTACAATGAGCAGTTCTTC. Its protein product is CASKQGGSYNEQFF.

This clone is medium-sized. The J gene is TRBJ2-6, the V gene TRBV7-2; no reliable D call. The CDR3 consists of 14 residues. Germline V gene data show CDR1 as SGHTA and CDR2 as FQGNSA. V was pared by 6 bases and J by 1 base, with 7 bases between. The CDR3 is CASRDLSGANVLTF. Written as DNA, the CDR3 is TGTGCCAGCAGAGACTTATCTGGGGCCAACGTCCTGACTTTC.

The J gene is TRBJ1-5, the V gene TRBV30; 10 bases agree with TRBD1. The ends lost 1 base at V and 6 bases at J; junction bases unmatched: 6. Germline V lookup: CDR1 GTSNPN, CDR2 SVGIG (reference sequence). This CDR3 comprises 15 residues. The CDR3 region is CAWSDPGQGFQPQHF. The CDR3 DNA is TGTGCCTGGAGTGATCCGGGACAGGGGTTTCAGCCCCAGCATTTT.

This clone was observed at least ten times. A junction end diverges from the germline sequence, so it may reflect a read error. The chain uses TRBV2 and TRBJ2-7, with D perhaps TRBD1 (6 bases). Germline CDR1 reads SNHLY; CDR2 reads FYNNEI. The CDR3 totals 14 residues. CDR3 in amino acids: CASSTTGTSLSISF. DNA of the CDR3: TGTGCCAGCAGTACCACCGGGACAAGCCTCTCAATATCCTTC.

This clone was picked up a small number of times. The chain employs TRBV4-1 and TRBJ1-4; 11 bases map to TRBD1. With V trimmed by 4 bases and J by 8 bases, 6 bases remained unmatched. Germline assignment: CDR1 MGHRA and CDR2 YSYEKL. The CDR3 runs to 15 residues. CDR3 region: CASSPRTGGIEKLFF. The DNA for the CDR3 is TGCGCCAGCAGCCCCCGGACAGGGGGCATAGAAAAACTGTTTTTT.

The chain joins TRBV27 to TRBJ2-4; the D call may be TRBD1 or TRBD2 (5 bases each). Germline loops: CDR1 MNHEY, CDR2 SMNVEV (reference sequence). V was trimmed by 5 bases and J by 0 bases, leaving 14 bases between them. The CDR3 contains 16 residues. The CDR3 region is CASSLSMGTAKNIQYF. The CDR3 region has the DNA TGTGCCAGCAGTCTGTCAATGGGGACAGCCAAAAACATTCAGTACTTC.

The V and J genes are TRBV2 and TRBJ1-3; 7 bases map to TRBD1. This CDR3 contains 16 residues. V shed 6 bases, J shed 2 bases, and the junction held 10 bases outside the gene matches. CDR1 SNHLY and CDR2 FYNNEI come from the germline V gene. CDR3 in amino acids: CASSRGTEGTGNTIYF. In DNA, the CDR3 is TGTGCCAGCAGCCGCGGGACAGAGGGAACTGGAAACACCATATATTTT.

The V call is TRBV6-6, the J call TRBJ1-2; TRBD1 matches 7 bases. The germline gives CDR1 MNHNY, CDR2 SVGAGI (reference sequence). The CDR3 contains 16 residues. V lost 0 bases and J lost 5; bases outside the gene matches: 9. The CDR3 region has the DNA TGTGCCAGCAGTTACTCGACAGGGAGCTTAGAGTATGGCTACACCTTC. It encodes CASSYSTGSLEYGYTF.

This clone was picked up one time. This chain connects TRBV5-6 to TRBJ1-1; no reliable D call. Germline-derived CDR1 and CDR2 are SGHDT and YYEEEE. V dropped 0 bases and J dropped 7 bases, with 4 bases sitting between them. The CDR3 is made up of 11 amino acids. The CDR3 nucleotides read TGTGCCAGCAGCTTGGTGGGTGAAGCTTTCTTT. Its translation: CASSLVGEAFF.

J is TRBJ2-7 and V is TRBV4-1, with 11 bases that match TRBD2. Trimming cost V 4 bases and J 5 bases; bases outside gene matches: 7. Looked up from germline, CDR1 is MGHRA and CDR2 is YSYEKL. The CDR3 contains 15 residues. The CDR3 bases are TGCGCCAGCAGCCCAATTAGCGGGGGGGCCCACGAGCAGTACTTC. Its protein is CASSPISGGAHEQYF.

The genes are TRBV6-5 and TRBJ2-5; TRBD1 matches 9 bases. Trimming cost V 6 bases and J 5 bases; bases outside gene matches: 7. This CDR3 has 14 amino acids. Germline V gives CDR1 MNHEY, CDR2 SVGAGI. The CDR3 coding sequence is TGTGCCAGCAGCTACACAGGGGGCGGGGAGACCCAGTACTTC. This sequence encodes CASSYTGGGETQYF.

This clone was observed a few times. The chain carries TRBV30 and TRBJ2-7; TRBD1 matches at 9 bases. The CDR3 runs to 12 residues. Unmatched junction bases numbered 2, after V lost 5 bases and J lost 3 bases. CDR1 and CDR2 from the germline V gene are GTSNPN and SVGIG (reference sequence). CDR3: CAWGQGYYEQYF. CDR3 bases: TGTGCCTGGGGACAGGGGTACTACGAGCAGTACTTC.